The clone carrying this TCR gamma chain was found a few times. The TCRdb record carries a much larger clone's protein, which differs from this DNA's translation at residue 7; a read error is the likely cause, and the protein listed here is the DNA translation. Gammadelta T cells were flow-sorted from PBMC into Vgamma9/Vdelta2+ and Vdelta2-negative populations for bulk analysis. Each sorted gammadelta sample had TRG and TRD chains sequenced. TCRdb reprocessed the multiplex PCR reads through CATT. There are approximately 30,000 gamma-chain clones in the sample; 1.4% to 1.5% occur only once, and approximately 19% lies in the top ten. This CDR3 contains 12 residues. Unmatched junction bases numbered 8, after V lost 0 bases and J lost 12 bases. Germline V lookup: CDR1 EGSTGY, CDR2 YDSYTSSV. This entry belongs to a study of γδ T cells in repeated Plasmodium falciparum infection.

This chain joins TRGV4 and TRGJ1 or TRGJ2. The sequence was obtained from a pool of human donors (malaria-infected and uninfected, not separated). Sequencing was performed on gamma-delta T cells from blood. In DNA, the CDR3 is TGTGCCACCTGGGATGGGAACTTGAGGAAACTCTTT. Amino acid sequence: CATWDGNLRKLF.